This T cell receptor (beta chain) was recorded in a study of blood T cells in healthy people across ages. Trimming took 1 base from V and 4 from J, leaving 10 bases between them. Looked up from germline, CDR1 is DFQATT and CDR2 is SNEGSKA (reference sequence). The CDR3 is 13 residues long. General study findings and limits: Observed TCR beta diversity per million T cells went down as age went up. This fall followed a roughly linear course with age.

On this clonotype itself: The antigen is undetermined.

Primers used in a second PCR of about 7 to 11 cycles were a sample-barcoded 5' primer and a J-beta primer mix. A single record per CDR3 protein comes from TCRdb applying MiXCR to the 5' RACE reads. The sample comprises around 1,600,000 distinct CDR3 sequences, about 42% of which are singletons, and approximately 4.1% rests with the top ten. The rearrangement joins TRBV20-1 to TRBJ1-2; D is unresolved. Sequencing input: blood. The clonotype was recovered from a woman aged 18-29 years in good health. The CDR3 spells CSARVGQTYGYTF. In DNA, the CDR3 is TGCAGTGCTAGAGTTGGGCAAACCTATGGCTACACCTTC.